The rows below give T cell receptor beta chains drawn from one sample of a study of T-cell memory formation after mild COVID-19. Each CDR3 protein gets one entry after TCRdb re-called the 5' RACE reads with MiXCR. The table includes around 530,000 distinct CDR3 sequences, about 22% detected once. Sequencing was carried out using PBMCs or a T cell subset sorted from them (not recorded which). Source of these receptors: an adult woman who had mild COVID-19 (a few samples of this study predate the infection). Cell type and time point are not known. Both conserved end residues are part of each CDR3. Fields, in order: J gene, D gene, clone size, V gene, CDR3 protein, CDR3 DNA. D genes are given only for firm matches. Size is stated for part of the rows, as once, few or many counts, or as a class when the clone is expanded.

j_gene: TRBJ2-7
d_gene: NA
abundance: few
v_gene: TRBV19
CDR3aa: CASQKGSAREQYF
CDR3nt: TGTGCCAGTCAGAAGGGGTCGGCCAGGGAGCAGTACTTC

j_gene: TRBJ1-2
d_gene: NA
abundance: once
v_gene: TRBV7-6
CDR3aa: CASSPAGGIYGYTF
CDR3nt: TGTGCCAGCAGCCCCGCCGGGGGGATTTATGGCTACACCTTC

j_gene: TRBJ2-1
d_gene: NA
abundance: NA
v_gene: TRBV7-2
CDR3aa: CASSLEQSYNEQFF
CDR3nt: TGTGCCAGCAGCCTAGAACAGTCGTACAATGAGCAGTTCTTC

j_gene: TRBJ1-1
d_gene: TRBD1
abundance: few
v_gene: TRBV11-1
CDR3aa: CASSSLSTGPEAFF
CDR3nt: TGTGCCAGCAGCTCGCTTTCGACAGGGCCTGAAGCTTTCTTT

j_gene: TRBJ2-7
d_gene: TRBD1
abundance: NA
v_gene: TRBV3-1
CDR3aa: CASSPFLGTGGFSPHYEQYF
CDR3nt: TGTGCCAGCAGCCCTTTCCTCGGGACAGGGGGCTTTTCGCCCCACTACGAGCAGTACTTC

j_gene: TRBJ2-6
d_gene: NA
abundance: NA
v_gene: TRBV2
CDR3aa: CASSESIRDLFGANVLTF
CDR3nt: TGTGCCAGCAGTGAGTCGATCAGGGACCTATTCGGGGCCAACGTCCTGACTTTC

j_gene: TRBJ1-3
d_gene: NA
abundance: many
v_gene: TRBV9
CDR3aa: CASSVLSGGAGNTIYF
CDR3nt: TGTGCCAGCAGCGTCTTAAGCGGGGGAGCTGGAAACACCATATATTTT

j_gene: TRBJ1-1
d_gene: NA
abundance: few
v_gene: TRBV6-2/TRBV6-3
CDR3aa: CASRAPGNTEAFF
CDR3nt: TGTGCCAGCAGGGCCCCCGGGAACACTGAAGCTTTCTTT

j_gene: TRBJ1-2
d_gene: NA
abundance: NA
v_gene: TRBV12-3/TRBV12-4
CDR3aa: CASTRDSNGYTF
CDR3nt: TGTGCCAGCACCAGGGATTCGAATGGCTACACCTTC

j_gene: TRBJ2-2
d_gene: NA
abundance: many
v_gene: TRBV29-1
CDR3aa: CSVGQTNTGELFF
CDR3nt: TGCAGCGTTGGACAGACAAACACCGGGGAGCTGTTTTTT

j_gene: TRBJ2-3
d_gene: NA
abundance: NA
v_gene: TRBV9
CDR3aa: CASSVGGGIGTDTQYF
CDR3nt: TGTGCCAGCAGCGTAGGGGGTGGCATTGGTACAGATACGCAGTATTTT

j_gene: TRBJ1-2
d_gene: TRBD1
abundance: NA
v_gene: TRBV27
CDR3aa: CASSLMFGTGIYGYTF
CDR3nt: TGTGCCAGCAGTTTGATGTTCGGGACAGGGATTTATGGCTACACCTTC

j_gene: TRBJ1-2
d_gene: NA
abundance: NA
v_gene: TRBV6-5
CDR3aa: CAIEKGGRATF
CDR3nt: TGTGCCATTGAGAAGGGGGGGCGCGCCACCTTC

j_gene: TRBJ2-7
d_gene: NA
abundance: few
v_gene: TRBV30
CDR3aa: CAWSVRRLDYEQYF
CDR3nt: TGTGCCTGGAGTGTACGGCGGCTAGACTACGAGCAGTACTTC

j_gene: TRBJ1-1
d_gene: NA
abundance: NA
v_gene: TRBV2
CDR3aa: CASSDQGRSTEAFF
CDR3nt: TGTGCCAGCAGTGACCAGGGGCGCAGCACTGAAGCTTTCTTT

j_gene: TRBJ1-6
d_gene: NA
abundance: NA
v_gene: TRBV9
CDR3aa: CASSVGRQGSSPLHF
CDR3nt: TGTGCCAGCAGCGTAGGTCGTCAGGGAAGCTCACCCCTCCACTTT

j_gene: TRBJ1-1
d_gene: NA
abundance: NA
v_gene: TRBV6-6
CDR3aa: CASSYAGMNTEAFF
CDR3nt: TGTGCCAGCAGTTATGCAGGGATGAACACTGAAGCTTTCTTT

j_gene: TRBJ1-6
d_gene: NA
abundance: few
v_gene: TRBV3-1
CDR3aa: CASSQEGSGNSPLHF
CDR3nt: TGTGCCAGCAGCCAAGAAGGTAGCGGCAATTCACCCCTCCACTTT

j_gene: TRBJ1-5
d_gene: NA
abundance: few
v_gene: TRBV20-1
CDR3aa: CSASPTPSNQPQHF
CDR3nt: TGCAGTGCTAGCCCAACACCCTCCAATCAGCCCCAGCATTTT

j_gene: TRBJ2-3
d_gene: TRBD2
abundance: few
v_gene: TRBV6-1
CDR3aa: CASSENGASGWDTQYF
CDR3nt: TGTGCCAGCAGTGAAAATGGGGCTAGCGGGTGGGATACGCAGTATTTT

j_gene: TRBJ2-7
d_gene: TRBD1
abundance: NA
v_gene: TRBV7-9
CDR3aa: CASSSPRDRGYEQYF
CDR3nt: TGTGCCAGCAGCTCTCCCCGGGACAGGGGCTACGAGCAGTACTTC

j_gene: TRBJ2-2
d_gene: NA
abundance: NA
v_gene: TRBV30
CDR3aa: CAWGAMVSGSGELFF
CDR3nt: TGTGCCTGGGGTGCGATGGTCTCGGGGTCCGGGGAGCTGTTTTTT

j_gene: TRBJ1-5
d_gene: TRBD1
abundance: few
v_gene: TRBV6-2/TRBV6-3
CDR3aa: CASNPTGKGQPQHF
CDR3nt: TGTGCCAGCAACCCGACAGGGAAGGGGCAGCCCCAGCATTTT

j_gene: TRBJ2-1
d_gene: NA
abundance: NA
v_gene: TRBV6-1
CDR3aa: CASAPQPYNEQFF
CDR3nt: TGTGCCAGCGCCCCCCAGCCATACAATGAGCAGTTCTTC

j_gene: TRBJ2-1
d_gene: TRBD2
abundance: few
v_gene: TRBV30
CDR3aa: CAWSSLAGVSEQFF
CDR3nt: TGTGCCTGGAGTAGCCTAGCGGGAGTGAGTGAGCAGTTCTTC

j_gene: TRBJ2-7
d_gene: TRBD1
abundance: NA
v_gene: TRBV6-1
CDR3aa: CASRSRDSVSFYEQYF
CDR3nt: TGTGCCAGCCGGAGCCGGGACAGCGTCTCATTCTACGAGCAGTACTTC

j_gene: TRBJ2-3
d_gene: NA
abundance: NA
v_gene: TRBV3-1
CDR3aa: CASSWRGDVTDTQYF
CDR3nt: TGTGCCAGCAGCTGGAGGGGGGACGTCACAGATACGCAGTATTTT